The source of this T cell receptor beta chain is a study of cytomegalovirus exposure and HLA in healthy donors. Findings and limits, study-wide: In all likelihood, a cluster of highly shared sequence variants was a sequencing artifact.

In regard to this clone: Its cognate antigen is unknown.

PCR employed 60 Vbeta and 13 Jbeta primers. The data were produced by immunoSEQ multiplex PCR, yet TCRdb's version contains in-frame clones alone and is incomplete. The data show some 200,000 clones, approximately 90% seen once. CDR1 and CDR2 (germline): SGHAT, FQNNGV. Trimming removed 2 bases from V and 0 bases from J, with 16 bases in between. The CDR3 consists of 17 residues. Sequenced input: PBMCs. The J gene is TRBJ1-2, the V gene TRBV11-2; D ambiguous. The receptor was isolated from a woman between 18 and 30 years old in good health and CMV-seronegative. The CDR3 here is CASSLRASEGPNYGYTF. For the CDR3, the DNA is TGTGCCAGCAGCTTAAGGGCCTCCGAGGGCCCTAACTATGGCTACACCTTC.